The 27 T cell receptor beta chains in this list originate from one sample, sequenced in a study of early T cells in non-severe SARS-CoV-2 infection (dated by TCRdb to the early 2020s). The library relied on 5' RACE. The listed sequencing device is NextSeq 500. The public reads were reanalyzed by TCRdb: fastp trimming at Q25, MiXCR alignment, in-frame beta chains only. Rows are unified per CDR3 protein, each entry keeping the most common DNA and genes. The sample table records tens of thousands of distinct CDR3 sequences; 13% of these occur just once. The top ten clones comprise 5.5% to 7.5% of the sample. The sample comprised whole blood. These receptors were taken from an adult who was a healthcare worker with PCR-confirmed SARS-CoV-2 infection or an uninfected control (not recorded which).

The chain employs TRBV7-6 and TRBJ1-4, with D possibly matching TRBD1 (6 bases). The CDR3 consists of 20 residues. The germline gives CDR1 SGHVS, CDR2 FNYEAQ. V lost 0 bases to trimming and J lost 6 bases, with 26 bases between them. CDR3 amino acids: CASSLARSLSGAGPDEKLFF. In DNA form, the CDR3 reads TGTGCCAGCAGCTTAGCGCGGTCTCTTTCGGGGGCCGGACCCGATGAAAAACTGTTTTTT. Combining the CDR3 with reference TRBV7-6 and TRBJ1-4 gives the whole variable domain GAGVSQSPRYKVTKRGQDVALRCDPISGHVSLYWYRQALGQGPEFLTYFNYEAQQDKSGLPNDRFSAERPEGSISTLTIQRTEQRDSAMYRCASSLARSLSGAGPDEKLFFGSGTQLSVL.

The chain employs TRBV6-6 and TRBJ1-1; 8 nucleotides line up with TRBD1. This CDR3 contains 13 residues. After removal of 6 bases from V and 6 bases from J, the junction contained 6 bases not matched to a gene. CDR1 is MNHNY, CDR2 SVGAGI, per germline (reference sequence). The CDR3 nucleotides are TGTGCCAGCAGCTCCCAGGGGGCGGCTGAAGCTTTCTTT. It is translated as CASSSQGAAEAFF.

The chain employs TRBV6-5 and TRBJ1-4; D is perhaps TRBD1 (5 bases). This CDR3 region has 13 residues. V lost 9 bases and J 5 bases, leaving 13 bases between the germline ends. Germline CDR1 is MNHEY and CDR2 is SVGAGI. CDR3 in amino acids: CARLGKGNEKLFF. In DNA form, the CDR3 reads TGTGCCAGACTAGGAAAGGGGAATGAAAAACTGTTTTTT.

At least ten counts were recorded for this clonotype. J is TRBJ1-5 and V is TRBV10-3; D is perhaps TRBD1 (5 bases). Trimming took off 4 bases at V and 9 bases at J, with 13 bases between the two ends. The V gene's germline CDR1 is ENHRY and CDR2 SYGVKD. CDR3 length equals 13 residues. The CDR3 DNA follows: TGTGCCATCAGTGTCCAGGTTGGGGCGCCCCAGCATTTT. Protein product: CAISVQVGAPQHF.

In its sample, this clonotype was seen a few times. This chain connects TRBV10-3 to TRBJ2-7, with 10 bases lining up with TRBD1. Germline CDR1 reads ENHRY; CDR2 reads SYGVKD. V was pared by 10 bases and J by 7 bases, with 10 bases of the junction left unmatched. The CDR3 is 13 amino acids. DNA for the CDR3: TGTGCCACGGAGACAGGGGGCCTTGGAGAGCAGTACTTC. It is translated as CATETGGLGEQYF.

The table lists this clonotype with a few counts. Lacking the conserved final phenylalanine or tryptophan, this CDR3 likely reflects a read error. The DNA of the CDR3 is TGTGCCAGCAGTTTACGGAGGTCTTACGAGCAGTACTCC. Translating gives CASSLRRSYEQYS. The V call is TRBV27, the J call TRBJ2-7; D perhaps matches TRBD2 (5 bases). Trimming shortened V by 2 bases and J by 4 bases, and 9 bases separated the two germline ends. Germline CDR1 reads MNHEY; CDR2 reads SMNVEV (reference sequence). This CDR3 contains 13 residues.

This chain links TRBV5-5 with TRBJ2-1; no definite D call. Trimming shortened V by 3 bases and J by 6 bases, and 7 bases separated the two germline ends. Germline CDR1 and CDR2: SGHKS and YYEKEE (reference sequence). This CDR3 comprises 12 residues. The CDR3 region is CASSWSPNEQFF. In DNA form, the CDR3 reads TGTGCCAGCAGCTGGTCCCCCAATGAGCAGTTCTTC.

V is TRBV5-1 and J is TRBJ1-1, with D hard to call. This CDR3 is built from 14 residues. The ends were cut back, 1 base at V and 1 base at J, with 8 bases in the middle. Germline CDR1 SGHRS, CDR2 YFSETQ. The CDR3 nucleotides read TGCGCCAGCAGCTTGCAGGCAACGAACACTGAAGCTTTCTTT. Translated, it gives CASSLQATNTEAFF.

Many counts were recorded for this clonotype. CDR3 sequence: CASSSPRDLSGANVLTF. The DNA of the CDR3 is TGTGCCAGCAGTTCTCCCAGGGACCTATCTGGGGCCAACGTCCTGACTTTC. The chain combines TRBV12-3 or TRBV12-4 with TRBJ2-6; D possibly uses TRBD1 or TRBD2 (5 bases each). Trimming took off 4 bases at V and 1 base at J, with 14 bases between the two ends. The CDR3 consists of 17 residues.

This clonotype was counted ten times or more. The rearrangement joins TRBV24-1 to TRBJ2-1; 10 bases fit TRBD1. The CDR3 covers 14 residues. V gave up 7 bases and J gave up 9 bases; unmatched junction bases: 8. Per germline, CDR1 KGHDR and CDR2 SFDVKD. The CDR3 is CATSPGQGLGEQFF. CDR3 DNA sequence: TGTGCCACCAGCCCGGGACAGGGGTTGGGTGAGCAGTTCTTC.

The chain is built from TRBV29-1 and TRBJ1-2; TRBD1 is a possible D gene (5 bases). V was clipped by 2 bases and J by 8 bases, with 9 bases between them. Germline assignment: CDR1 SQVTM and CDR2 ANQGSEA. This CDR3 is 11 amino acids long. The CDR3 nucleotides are TGCAGCGTTGAAAGGGGAGAGGGCTACACCTTC. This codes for CSVERGEGYTF.

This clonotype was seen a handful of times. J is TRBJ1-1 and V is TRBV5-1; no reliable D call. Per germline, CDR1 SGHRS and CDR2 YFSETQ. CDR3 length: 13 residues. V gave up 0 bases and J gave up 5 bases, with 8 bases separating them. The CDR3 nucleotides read TGCGCCAGCAGCTTGGTTGTGGGAACTGAAGCTTTCTTT. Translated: CASSLVVGTEAFF.

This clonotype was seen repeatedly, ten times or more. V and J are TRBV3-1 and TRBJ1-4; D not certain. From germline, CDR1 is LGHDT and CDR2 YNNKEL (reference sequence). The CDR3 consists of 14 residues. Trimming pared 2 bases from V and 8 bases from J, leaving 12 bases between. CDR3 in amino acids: CASSQTGPPEKLFF. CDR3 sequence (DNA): TGTGCCAGCAGCCAAACTGGGCCCCCGGAAAAACTGTTTTTT.

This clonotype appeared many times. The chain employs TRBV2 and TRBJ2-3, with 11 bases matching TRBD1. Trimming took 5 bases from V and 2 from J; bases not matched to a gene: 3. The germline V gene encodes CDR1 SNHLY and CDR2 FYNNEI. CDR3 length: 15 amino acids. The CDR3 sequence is CASSLGQGVTDTQYF. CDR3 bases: TGTGCCAGCAGTTTGGGACAGGGGGTCACAGATACGCAGTATTTT.

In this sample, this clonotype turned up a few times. CDR3 in DNA: TGTGCCAGCAGCCCCTTGGCAGCTGAGAACACTGAAGCTTTCTTT. This sequence encodes CASSPLAAENTEAFF. The chain combines TRBV7-3 with TRBJ1-1; D gene uncertain. In germline, CDR1 is SGHTA, CDR2 FQGTGA. V was pared by 5 bases and J by 1 base, with 14 bases between. CDR3 length: 15 amino acids.

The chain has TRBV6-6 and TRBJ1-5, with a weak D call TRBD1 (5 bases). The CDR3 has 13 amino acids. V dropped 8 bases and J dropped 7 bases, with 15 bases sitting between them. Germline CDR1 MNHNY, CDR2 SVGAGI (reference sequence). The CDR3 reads CASLTGRRQPQHF. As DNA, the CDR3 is TGTGCCAGCCTTACAGGTCGCCGACAGCCCCAGCATTTT.

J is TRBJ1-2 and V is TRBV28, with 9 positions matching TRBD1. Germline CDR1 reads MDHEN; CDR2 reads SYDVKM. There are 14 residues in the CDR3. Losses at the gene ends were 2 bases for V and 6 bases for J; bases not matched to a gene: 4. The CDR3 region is CASSLTGGANGYTF. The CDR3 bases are TGTGCCAGCAGTTTAACAGGGGGCGCTAATGGCTACACCTTC.

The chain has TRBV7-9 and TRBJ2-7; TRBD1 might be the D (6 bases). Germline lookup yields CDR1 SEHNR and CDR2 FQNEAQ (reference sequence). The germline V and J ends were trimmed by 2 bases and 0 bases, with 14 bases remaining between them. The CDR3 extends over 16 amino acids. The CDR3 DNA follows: TGTGCCAGCAGCTTAAGTGGCAGGGGTAGCTCCTACGAGCAGTACTTC. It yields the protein CASSLSGRGSSYEQYF.

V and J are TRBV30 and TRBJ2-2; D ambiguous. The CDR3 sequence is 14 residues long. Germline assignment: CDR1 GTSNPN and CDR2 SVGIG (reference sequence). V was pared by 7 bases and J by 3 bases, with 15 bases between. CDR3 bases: TGTGCCTACCGCCGACGGAGAGACACCGGGGAGCTGTTTTTT. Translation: CAYRRRRDTGELFF.

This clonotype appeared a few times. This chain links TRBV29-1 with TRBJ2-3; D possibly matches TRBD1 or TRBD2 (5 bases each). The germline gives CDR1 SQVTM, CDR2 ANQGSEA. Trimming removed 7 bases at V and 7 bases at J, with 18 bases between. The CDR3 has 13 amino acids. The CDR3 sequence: CSAGQDGAYTQYF. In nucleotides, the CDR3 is TGCAGCGCGGGCCAAGACGGGGCCTATACGCAGTATTTT.

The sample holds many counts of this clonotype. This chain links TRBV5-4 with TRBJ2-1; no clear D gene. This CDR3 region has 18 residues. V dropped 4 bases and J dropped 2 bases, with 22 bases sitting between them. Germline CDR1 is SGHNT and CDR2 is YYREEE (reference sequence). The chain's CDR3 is CASSPQPTFWAAYNEQFF. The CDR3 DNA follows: TGTGCCAGCAGCCCTCAACCGACTTTTTGGGCGGCCTACAATGAGCAGTTCTTC.

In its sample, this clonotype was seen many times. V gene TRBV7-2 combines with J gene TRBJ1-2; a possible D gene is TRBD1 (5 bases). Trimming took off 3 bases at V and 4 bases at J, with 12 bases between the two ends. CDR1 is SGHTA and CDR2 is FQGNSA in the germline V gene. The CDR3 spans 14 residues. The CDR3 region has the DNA TGTGCCAGCAGCTTGGTGGGGCGGGGCTATGGCTACACCTTC. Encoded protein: CASSLVGRGYGYTF. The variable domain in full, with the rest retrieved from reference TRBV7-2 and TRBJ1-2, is GAGVSQSPSNKVTEKGKDVELRCDPISGHTALYWYRQSLGQGLEFLIYFQGNSAPDKSGLPSDRFSAERTGGSVSTLTIQRTQQEDSAVYLCASSLVGRGYGYTFGSGTRLTVV.

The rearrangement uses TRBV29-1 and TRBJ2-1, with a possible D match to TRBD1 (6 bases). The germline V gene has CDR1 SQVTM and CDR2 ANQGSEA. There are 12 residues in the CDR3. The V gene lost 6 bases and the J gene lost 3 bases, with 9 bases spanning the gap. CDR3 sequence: CSVQGNYNEQFF. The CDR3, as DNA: TGCAGCGTCCAGGGGAACTACAATGAGCAGTTCTTC.

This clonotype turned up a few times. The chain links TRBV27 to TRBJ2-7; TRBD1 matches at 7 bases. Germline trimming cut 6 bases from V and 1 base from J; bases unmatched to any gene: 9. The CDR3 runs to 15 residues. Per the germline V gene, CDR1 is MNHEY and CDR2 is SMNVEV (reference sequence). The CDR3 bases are TGTGCCAGCAGAGGGACAGCGGCGCTATCCTACGAGCAGTACTTC. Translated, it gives CASRGTAALSYEQYF.

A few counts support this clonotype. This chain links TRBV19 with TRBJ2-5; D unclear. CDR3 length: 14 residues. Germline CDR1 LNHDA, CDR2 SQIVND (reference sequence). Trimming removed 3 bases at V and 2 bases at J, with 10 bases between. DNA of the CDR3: TGTGCCAGTAGTATCCATTCTAGACAAGAGACCCAGTACTTC. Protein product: CASSIHSRQETQYF.

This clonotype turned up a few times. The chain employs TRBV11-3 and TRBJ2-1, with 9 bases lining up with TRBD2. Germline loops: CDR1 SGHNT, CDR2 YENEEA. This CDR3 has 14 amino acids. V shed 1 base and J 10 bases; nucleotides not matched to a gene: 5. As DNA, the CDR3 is TGTGCCAGCAGCTTAGGGCTAGCGGGGACCGAGCAGTTCTTC. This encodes CASSLGLAGTEQFF.

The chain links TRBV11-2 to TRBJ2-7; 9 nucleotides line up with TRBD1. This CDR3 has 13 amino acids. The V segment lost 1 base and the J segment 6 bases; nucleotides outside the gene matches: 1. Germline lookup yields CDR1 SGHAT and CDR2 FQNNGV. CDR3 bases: TGTGCCAGCAGCTTAGGGACAGGGGCCGAGCAGTACTTC. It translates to CASSLGTGAEQYF. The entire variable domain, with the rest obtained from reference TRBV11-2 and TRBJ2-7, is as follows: EAGVAQSPRYKIIEKRQSVAFWCNPISGHATLYWYQQILGQGPKLLIQFQNNGVVDDSQLPKDRFSAERLKGVDSTLKIQPAKLEDSAVYLCASSLGTGAEQYFGPGTRLTVT.